The 26 T cell receptor beta chains reported below all come from one sample, sequenced in a study of shared clonotypes between healthy human individuals. Some clones are missing from TCRdb's copy, which holds only in-frame ones; the method was immunoSEQ multiplex PCR. The sample contains more than 2,000,000 clones, roughly nine tenths of which appear only once. The sequenced sample was naive CD4+ T cells sorted from blood. As to subset: CD45RA+ positively selected. Source of these receptors: a man aged 18 to 30 in good health.

The J gene is TRBJ1-2, the V gene TRBV2, with D possibly being TRBD1 (6 bases). Germline-derived CDR1 and CDR2 are SNHLY and FYNNEI. The CDR3 runs to 13 residues. V was cut by 4 bases and J by 7 bases, with 13 bases left in between. The CDR3 loop reads CASSVEGGLGYTF. The CDR3 nucleotides read TGTGCCAGCAGTGTGGAGGGGGGACTTGGCTACACCTTC.

This clone has just one count. The V and J genes are TRBV6-6 and TRBJ2-5; a weak D match, TRBD2 (6 bases). The CDR3 loop spans 13 amino acids. CDR1 and CDR2 from the germline V gene are MNHNY and SVGAGI (reference sequence). V lost 5 bases to trimming and J lost 5 bases, with 12 bases between them. Here the CDR3 DNA reads TGTGCCAGCAGTCTGGCGGGAAGGGAGACCCAGTACTTC. Protein: CASSLAGRETQYF.

The chain is built from TRBV7-9 and TRBJ2-1; either TRBD1 or TRBD2 may fit D (5 bases each). Germline-derived CDR1 and CDR2 are SEHNR and FQNEAQ (reference sequence). The CDR3 contains 13 residues. V shed 5 bases and J shed 8 bases, with 13 bases lying between them. The DNA for the CDR3 is TGTGCCAGCAGCCAAGCAGGGACGCATGAGCAGTTCTTC. Protein: CASSQAGTHEQFF.

This clone appeared once. This chain connects TRBV6-5 to TRBJ2-7; D is unclear. Germline loops: CDR1 MNHEY, CDR2 SVGAGI. Trimming took 6 bases from V and 0 from J, leaving 12 bases between them. The CDR3 has 14 residues. The CDR3 coding sequence is TGTGCCAGCAGAACCATTACAGTCTCCTACGAGCAGTACTTC. It encodes CASRTITVSYEQYF.

The rearrangement joins TRBV14 to TRBJ1-2, with 8 bases identical to TRBD1. There are 13 residues in the CDR3. From germline, CDR1 is SGHDN and CDR2 FVKESK. V lost 4 bases and J lost 8; bases outside the gene matches: 6. The CDR3 protein is CASSPRQGRGYTF. CDR3 coding DNA: TGTGCCAGCAGCCCCCGACAGGGGCGAGGCTACACCTTC.

This chain joins TRBV7-4 and TRBJ2-7; perhaps TRBD1 as D (6 bases). Germline CDR1 SGHVT, CDR2 SQSDAQ. Trimming stripped 5 bases from V and 1 base from J, with 27 bases between. The CDR3 consists of 19 residues. The CDR3 reads CASSLNLGDYGTYSYEQYF. Written as DNA, the CDR3 is TGTGCCAGCAGCCTAAACCTAGGAGATTACGGGACATATTCCTACGAGCAGTACTTC.

DNA for the CDR3: TGTGCCAGCTCACCAATTAGCGGGACGAACACCGGGGAGCTGTTTTTT. This encodes CASSPISGTNTGELFF. The V gene is TRBV18, the J gene TRBJ2-2; TRBD2 matches at 8 bases. Looked up from germline, CDR1 is KGHSH and CDR2 is LQKENI. This CDR3 has 16 residues. Trimming took 2 bases from V and 0 from J; bases not matched to a gene: 2.

This rearrangement joins TRBV11-3 to TRBJ2-7, with a tentative D call TRBD1 (6 bases). With 5 bases removed from V and 5 bases from J, the gap between germline ends came to 16 bases. Germline V gene data show CDR1 as SGHNT and CDR2 as YENEEA. The CDR3 extends over 14 amino acids. The CDR3 spells CASSPGAGAHEQYF. CDR3 DNA sequence: TGTGCCAGCAGCCCCGGGGCAGGGGCCCACGAGCAGTACTTC.

The chain couples TRBV7-9 to TRBJ2-1; D uncertain. This CDR3 contains 10 residues. The V gene lost 11 bases and the J gene lost 9 bases, with 11 bases spanning the gap. Germline CDR1 SEHNR, CDR2 FQNEAQ (reference sequence). CDR3: CASPTSEQFF. Here the CDR3 DNA reads TGTGCCTCTCCAACATCTGAGCAGTTCTTC.

The V gene is TRBV15, the J gene TRBJ2-1; 11 positions agree with TRBD2. The length of the CDR3 is 16 residues. V shed 0 bases, J shed 5 bases, and the junction held 3 bases outside the gene matches. Per germline, CDR1 LNHNV and CDR2 YYDKDF (reference sequence). In DNA form, the CDR3 reads TGTGCCACCAGCAGAGAAGGGACTAGCGGCCACAATGAGCAGTTCTTC. As protein: CATSREGTSGHNEQFF.

This clone was seen just once. The chain links TRBV10-1 to TRBJ1-6; D gene ambiguous. There are 11 residues in the CDR3. The germline CDR1 and CDR2 sequences are WNHNN and SYGVQD (reference sequence). The V end was cut by 8 bases, the J end by 9 bases, with 8 bases between. CDR3 sequence (DNA): TGCGCCAGCGGCGATCGTTCACCCCTCCACTTT. Protein sequence: CASGDRSPLHF.

The J gene is TRBJ1-1, the V gene TRBV5-4; perhaps TRBD1 as D (6 bases). The CDR3 spans 18 residues. Per the germline V gene, CDR1 is SGHNT and CDR2 is YYREEE (reference sequence). V dropped 0 bases and J dropped 0 bases, with 18 bases sitting between them. CDR3 residues: CASSLVGGTSGMNTEAFF. The CDR3 DNA is TGTGCCAGCAGCTTGGTGGGGGGGACATCAGGTATGAACACTGAAGCTTTCTTT.

This chain connects TRBV7-3 to TRBJ1-1; tentatively, D is TRBD1 (5 bases). CDR1 SGHTA and CDR2 FQGTGA come from the germline V gene. CDR3 length: 16 amino acids. The V gene lost 5 bases and the J gene lost 0 bases, with 16 bases spanning the gap. The DNA of the CDR3 is TGTGCCAGCAGCCAACGGGGGTCGAACCTGAACACTGAAGCTTTCTTT. Translated, it gives CASSQRGSNLNTEAFF.

Here the CDR3 DNA reads TGTGCCAGCAGTACGAGAGGACAGGCCTATGGCTACACCTTC. This gives the protein CASSTRGQAYGYTF. The V and J genes are TRBV28 and TRBJ1-2; the match to TRBD1 covers 7 bases. Per germline, CDR1 MDHEN and CDR2 SYDVKM. V lost 5 bases, J lost 4 bases, and 7 bases stayed unmatched. The length of the CDR3 is 14 residues.

About this clone itself: The same CDR3 also results from other DNA sequences found in this sample. In DNA form, the CDR3 reads TGTGCCAGCAGCTTGTTGGGACAGGGGTCCAATCAGCCCCAGCATTTT. It encodes CASSLLGQGSNQPQHF. The chain joins TRBV5-6 to TRBJ1-5; 10 bases match TRBD1. Per germline, CDR1 SGHDT and CDR2 YYEEEE. Unmatched junction bases numbered 4, after V lost 1 base and J lost 3 bases. CDR3 length equals 16 residues.

The V call is TRBV2, the J call TRBJ1-4; D not certain. The germline gives CDR1 SNHLY, CDR2 FYNNEI. This CDR3 comprises 12 residues. The ends were cut back, 6 bases at V and 4 bases at J, with 6 bases in the middle. CDR3 sequence: CASRIDNEKLFF. The DNA of the CDR3 is TGTGCCAGCAGGATCGATAATGAAAAACTGTTTTTT.

This chain uses TRBV7-9 with TRBJ2-7, with 11 nucleotides matching TRBD2. Germline lookup yields CDR1 SEHNR and CDR2 FQNEAQ (reference sequence). The J segment lost 11 bases and the V segment lost 2 bases, leaving 8 bases of the junction unmatched. The CDR3 length is 14 residues. The CDR3 region has the DNA TGTGCCAGCAGCTTATATGGGACTAGCGGCGGGGAGTACTTC. Translating it yields CASSLYGTSGGEYF.

The chain links TRBV5-1 to TRBJ1-2; 8 bases fit TRBD1. CDR1 and CDR2 from the germline V gene are SGHRS and YFSETQ. This CDR3 has 13 amino acids. J was trimmed by 3 bases and V by 5 bases; bases with no gene match: 3. The CDR3 sequence is CASRQGDDYGYTF. The DNA of the CDR3 is TGCGCCAGCAGACAGGGGGACGACTATGGCTACACCTTC.

The count of this clone is one. The chain recombines TRBV7-6 with TRBJ1-5, with D tentatively TRBD1 (5 bases). This CDR3 spans 15 amino acids. V dropped 1 base and J dropped 1 base, with 8 bases sitting between them. Germline CDR1 SGHVS, CDR2 FNYEAQ. The CDR3 nucleotides are TGTGCCAGCAGCTTAGGGAGGGGAAGCAATCAGCCCCAGCATTTT. Translated: CASSLGRGSNQPQHF.

This clone was observed a few times. The chain couples TRBV10-3 to TRBJ1-3; D might be TRBD1 (6 bases). The CDR3 sequence is 15 residues long. Germline lookup yields CDR1 ENHRY and CDR2 SYGVKD. Trimming removed 4 bases from V and 2 bases from J, with 12 bases in between. This chain's CDR3 is CAISGPTGAGNTIYF. CDR3 DNA: TGTGCCATCAGTGGCCCGACAGGCGCTGGAAACACCATATATTTT.

CDR3 sequence reads: CAAQGPGNTIYF. The CDR3 region has the DNA TGTGCCGCCCAGGGGCCTGGAAACACCATATATTTT. The J gene is TRBJ1-3, the V gene TRBV10-3; TRBD1 might be the D (6 bases). The germline CDR1 and CDR2 sequences are ENHRY and SYGVKD. The CDR3 has 12 residues. Trimming cost V 11 bases and J 2 bases, with 10 bases left between them.

The chain uses TRBV11-2 and TRBJ2-7; TRBD2 agrees at 9 bases. V lost 1 base and J lost 3; bases outside the gene matches: 4. Per germline, CDR1 SGHAT and CDR2 FQNNGV. The CDR3 loop spans 15 amino acids. CDR3 loop: CASSLVGSGSYEQYF. Here the CDR3 DNA reads TGTGCCAGCAGCTTAGTTGGTAGCGGGAGCTACGAGCAGTACTTC.

This clone was observed a handful of times. The CDR3 loop is CASSSAQGVRGNQPQHF. As DNA, the CDR3 is TGTGCCAGCAGTTCAGCGCAGGGGGTACGAGGCAATCAGCCCCAGCATTTT. The V and J genes are TRBV28 and TRBJ1-5; 7 bases align to TRBD1. The CDR3 is 17 residues long. Germline V gives CDR1 MDHEN, CDR2 SYDVKM. With 4 bases clipped from V and 2 bases from J, the junction kept 11 bases outside the gene matches. The variable domain in full, completed from reference TRBV28 and TRBJ1-5, reads DVKVTQSSRYLVKRTGEKVFLECVQDMDHENMFWYRQDPGLGLRLIYFSYDVKMKEKGDIPEGYSVSREKKERFSLILESASTNQTSMYLCASSSAQGVRGNQPQHFGDGTRLSIL.

The V gene is TRBV28, the J gene TRBJ2-5; perhaps TRBD1 as D (5 bases). This CDR3 is built from 13 residues. Trimming took 5 bases from V and 2 from J, leaving 9 bases between them. Looked up from germline, CDR1 is MDHEN and CDR2 is SYDVKM. The CDR3 bases are TGTGCCAGCAGTCGACAGCTTCAAGAGACCCAGTACTTC. This gives the protein CASSRQLQETQYF.

The chain uses TRBV7-2 and TRBJ1-2, with D possibly TRBD1 on 5 matching bases. This CDR3 contains 15 residues. The V end lost 5 bases, the J end lost 0 bases, and 13 bases lay between the germline ends. Germline values: CDR1 SGHTA, CDR2 FQGNSA. CDR3 protein: CASSVTGQANYGYTF. The CDR3 bases are TGTGCCAGCAGCGTAACAGGTCAAGCTAACTATGGCTACACCTTC.

The CDR3 DNA reads as TGTGCCAGCAGCTGGGACAGTGTGACAGATACGCAGTATTTT. This codes for CASSWDSVTDTQYF. The chain combines TRBV7-2 with TRBJ2-3; 7 bases agree with TRBD1. Germline V gene data show CDR1 as SGHTA and CDR2 as FQGNSA. The CDR3 has 14 amino acids. The V segment lost 4 bases and the J segment 3 bases; nucleotides outside the gene matches: 4.